The sequence of this T cell receptor beta chain was determined in a study of control samples from healthy donors and cancer patients. Looked up from germline, CDR1 is KGHDR and CDR2 is SFDVKD. V lost 6 bases, J lost 4 bases, and 11 bases lay in between. The CDR3 contains 14 residues. Assay: immunoSEQ multiplex PCR; the TCRdb copy retains only in-frame clones and omits some. The sample consists of under 150,000 clones, approximately 88% of them appearing once. Only a few counts were recorded for this clone. The receptor comes from a man between 35 and 55 years old in good health. The sequenced sample consisted of blood. The chain employs TRBV24-1 and TRBJ1-4; no definite D call. Written as DNA, the CDR3 is TGTGCCACCAGTCCGGGAGAAAATAATGAAAAACTGTTTTTT. It specifies CATSPGENNEKLFF.